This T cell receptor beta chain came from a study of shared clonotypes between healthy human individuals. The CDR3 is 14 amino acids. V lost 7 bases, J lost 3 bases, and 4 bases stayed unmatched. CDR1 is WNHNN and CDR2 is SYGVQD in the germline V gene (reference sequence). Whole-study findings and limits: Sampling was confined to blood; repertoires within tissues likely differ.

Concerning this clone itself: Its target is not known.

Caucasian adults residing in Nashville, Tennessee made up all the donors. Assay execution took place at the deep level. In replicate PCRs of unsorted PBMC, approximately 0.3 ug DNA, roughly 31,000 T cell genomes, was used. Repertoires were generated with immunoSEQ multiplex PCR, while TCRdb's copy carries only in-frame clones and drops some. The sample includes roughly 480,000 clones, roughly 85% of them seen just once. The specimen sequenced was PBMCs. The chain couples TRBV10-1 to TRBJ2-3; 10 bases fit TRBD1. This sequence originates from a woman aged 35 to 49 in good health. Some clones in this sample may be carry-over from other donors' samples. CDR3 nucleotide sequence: TGCGCCAGCAAAGGGACAGGGGTTACAGATACGCAGTATTTT. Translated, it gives CASKGTGVTDTQYF.